Following are 2 T cell receptor beta chains from one sample sequenced in a study of T-cell reconstitution after alpha-beta-depleted transplantation in children. The TCRbeta library incorporated unique molecular identifiers. MiXCR, run by TCRdb on the PCR reads, gives a single entry per CDR3 protein. The repertoire holds tens of thousands of distinct CDR3 sequences, just under 7.5% seen once, with over 2.5% in the top ten. This specimen consisted of PBMCs from the stem cell graft donor, obtained from the stem cell graft. The receptors derive from a human donor who donated a stem cell graft to a child with acute lymphoblastic leukemia.

This clonotype was recorded at least ten times. This sequence joins TRBV6-2 or TRBV6-3 and TRBJ2-7; 8 bases map to TRBD1. Trimming removed 6 bases from V and 1 base from J; junction bases left unmatched: 14. Germline V gives CDR1 MNHEY, CDR2 SVGEGT. The CDR3 runs 17 residues. In DNA form, the CDR3 reads TGTGCCAGCAGCCGCCCCCCGGACAGGGAATCATCCTACGAGCAGTACTTC. Translation: CASSRPPDRESSYEQYF.

The gene calls are TRBV7-3 and TRBJ2-7, with TRBD1 as a possible D gene (6 bases). CDR3 size: 13 residues. Germline CDR1 and CDR2: SGHTA and FQGTGA. Trimming took 2 bases from V and 5 from J, leaving 10 bases between them. As DNA, the CDR3 is TGTGCCAGCAGCTTAGACACAGGGAACGAGCAGTACTTC. This gives the protein CASSLDTGNEQYF. Based on the CDR3 plus reference TRBV7-3 and TRBJ2-7, the full variable domain is GAGVSQTPSNKVTEKGKYVELRCDPISGHTALYWYRQSLGQGPEFLIYFQGTGAADDSGLPNDRFFAVRPEGSVSTLKIQRTERGDSAVYLCASSLDTGNEQYFGPGTRLTVT.